These 21 T cell receptor beta chains originate from one sample sequenced in a study of CXCR3-negative and CXCR3-positive naive CD8 T cells. Preparation of TRB cDNA libraries relied on 5' RACE carrying UMI labels. Reanalyzing the 5' RACE reads, TCRdb keeps one entry per CDR3 protein, without DNA. The table for this sample gives tens of thousands of distinct CDR3 sequences. The sequencing sample was made of naive CXCR3- CD8+ T cells from blood. Subset specified: CD45RO-CCR7+CD27+CD95- naive CD8+ T cells lacking CXCR3 (TNR3-). The receptors originated from a human donor in good health. Some clones in this sample may be carry-over from other donors' samples.

The chain is built from TRBV11-2 and TRBJ2-7; the D gene TCRdb calls, TRBD2, cannot be checked with no DNA. From germline, CDR1 is SGHAT and CDR2 FQNNGV. There are 17 residues in the CDR3. The CDR3 protein is CASSLSSSGGITYEQYF.

The J gene is TRBJ2-1, the V gene TRBV4-3; TCRdb's D call, TRBD1, is unchecked because there is no DNA. Looked up from germline, CDR1 is LGHNA and CDR2 is YSLEER. This CDR3 spans 14 amino acids. The CDR3 loop reads CASSQGGGNNEQFF.

The chain's CDR3 is CSVLQGTVDTEAFF. The J gene is TRBJ1-1, the V gene TRBV29-1; the TCRdb D gene call, TRBD1, has no DNA to confirm it. Germline CDR1 reads SQVTM; CDR2 reads ANQGSEA. The CDR3 spans 14 residues.

The chain links TRBV6-5 to TRBJ2-7; TCRdb calls TRBD1, which cannot be checked without DNA. The CDR3 runs 14 residues. Germline lookup yields CDR1 MNHEY and CDR2 SVGAGI. CDR3 protein: CASSYGSRANEQYF.

This rearrangement joins TRBV29-1 to TRBJ2-2. Germline loops: CDR1 SQVTM, CDR2 ANQGSEA. The CDR3 is 12 amino acids. Here the CDR3 reads CAVIGSTGELFF.

This chain connects TRBV6-4 to TRBJ2-3; TCRdb's assignment of TRBD2 cannot be checked, as there is no DNA. Germline loops: CDR1 MRHNA, CDR2 SNTAGT. CDR3 length equals 16 residues. The CDR3 sequence: CASSDEPSGGGDTQYF.

The J gene is TRBJ2-5, the V gene TRBV20-1; the TRBD2 assignment by TCRdb is unverifiable without DNA. Germline assignment: CDR1 DFQATT and CDR2 SNEGSKA (reference sequence). The CDR3 is 15 residues long. The chain's CDR3 is CSAREAGGPQETQYF.

This clonotype registers medium-sized (0.01 to 0.1%) by frequency. The V gene is TRBV20-1, the J gene TRBJ2-1; the D call from TCRdb, TRBD1, cannot be confirmed without DNA. This CDR3 region has 15 residues. CDR1 and CDR2 (germline): DFQATT, SNEGSKA (reference sequence). CDR3 protein: CSARLGAADYNEQFF.

The CDR3 protein is CASRETANYGYTF. The chain has TRBV6-2 or TRBV6-3 and TRBJ1-2. The germline V gene has CDR1 MNHEY and CDR2 SVGEGT. This CDR3 has 13 residues.

The V call is TRBV28, the J call TRBJ2-1. This CDR3 spans 13 amino acids. The germline V gene has CDR1 MDHEN and CDR2 SYDVKM. CDR3 residues: CALSPVHSNEQFF. Based on the CDR3 plus reference TRBV28 and TRBJ2-1, the full variable domain is DVKVTQSSRYLVKRTGEKVFLECVQDMDHENMFWYRQDPGLGLRLIYFSYDVKMKEKGDIPEGYSVSREKKERFSLILESASTNQTSMYLCALSPVHSNEQFFGPGTRLTVL.

The chain uses TRBV7-6 and TRBJ1-1. Germline CDR1 is SGHVS and CDR2 is FNYEAQ. The length of the CDR3 is 14 residues. CDR3 residues: CASSLDRLNTEAFF.

The rearrangement joins TRBV4-2 to TRBJ2-3; the D call from TCRdb, TRBD2, cannot be confirmed without DNA. CDR1 and CDR2 (germline): LGHNA, YNFKEQ. The CDR3 has 18 residues. This CDR3 is CASSQESSGGAVTDTQYF.

The genes are TRBV29-1 and TRBJ2-2. In germline, CDR1 is SQVTM, CDR2 ANQGSEA. This CDR3 is built from 12 residues. CDR3 in amino acids: CSVVLWTGELFF.

The genes are TRBV12-3 or TRBV12-4 and TRBJ2-2. CDR3 size: 14 residues. The CDR3: CASSFERYTGELFF.

The chain couples TRBV6-5 to TRBJ1-1; absent DNA, TCRdb's TRBD1 call cannot be checked. CDR1 is MNHEY, CDR2 SVGAGI, per germline. This CDR3 comprises 13 residues. CDR3 amino acids: CASSSTGGVEAFF.

V usage is TRBV29-1 and J usage is TRBJ1-1. The CDR3 sequence is 12 residues long. CDR1 and CDR2 from the germline V gene are SQVTM and ANQGSEA. CDR3 sequence: CSVIGHHTEAFF.

The CDR3 here is CSVEIRYEQYF. J is TRBJ2-7 and V is TRBV29-1. Germline V gives CDR1 SQVTM, CDR2 ANQGSEA. The CDR3 runs 11 residues.

The chain links TRBV7-9 to TRBJ1-6; with no DNA, the TCRdb D assignment of TRBD1 cannot be verified. The CDR3 runs 20 residues. Germline V lookup: CDR1 SEHNR, CDR2 FQNEAQ (reference sequence). CDR3 loop: CASSLRLGQKPSSYNSPLHF. Supplemented by reference TRBV7-9 and TRBJ1-6, the full variable domain reads DTGVSQNPRHKITKRGQNVTFRCDPISEHNRLYWYRQTLGQGPEFLTYFQNEAQLEKSRLLSDRFSAERPKGSFSTLEIQRTEQGDSAMYLCASSLRLGQKPSSYNSPLHFGNGTRLTVT.

V usage is TRBV5-6 and J usage is TRBJ2-2; as DNA is missing, the TRBD2 call by TCRdb cannot be tested. Germline V gene data show CDR1 as SGHDT and CDR2 as YYEEEE. This CDR3 has 15 amino acids. Here the CDR3 reads CASSPLAANTGELFF.

The chain is built from TRBV20-1 and TRBJ2-5; TCRdb proposes TRBD1, but this gene call is untestable without DNA. Germline lookup yields CDR1 DFQATT and CDR2 SNEGSKA (reference sequence). This CDR3 spans 15 amino acids. This chain's CDR3 is CSARDLAGGQETQYF.

The chain uses TRBV27 and TRBJ1-4; the D call from TCRdb, TRBD1, cannot be confirmed without DNA. CDR3 length: 13 residues. Germline V lookup: CDR1 MNHEY, CDR2 SMNVEV (reference sequence). The CDR3 region is CATADRGDEKLFF.